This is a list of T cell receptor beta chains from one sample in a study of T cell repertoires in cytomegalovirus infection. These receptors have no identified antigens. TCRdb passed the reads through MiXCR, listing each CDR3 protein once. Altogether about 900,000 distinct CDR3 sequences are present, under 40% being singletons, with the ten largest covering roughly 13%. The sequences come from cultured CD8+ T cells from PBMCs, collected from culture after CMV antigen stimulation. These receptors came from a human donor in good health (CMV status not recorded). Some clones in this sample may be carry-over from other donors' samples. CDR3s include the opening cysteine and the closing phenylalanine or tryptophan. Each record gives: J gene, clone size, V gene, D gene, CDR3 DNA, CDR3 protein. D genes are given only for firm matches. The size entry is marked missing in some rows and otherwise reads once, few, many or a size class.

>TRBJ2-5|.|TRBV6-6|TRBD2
TGTGCCAGCACCCACCATCAGGGAGGGGAGACCCAGTACTTC
CASTHHQGGETQYF
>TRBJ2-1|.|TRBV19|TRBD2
TGTGCCAGTAGTATAACTAGCGGGGGGGTACAGTACAATGAGCAGTTCTTC
CASSITSGGVQYNEQFF
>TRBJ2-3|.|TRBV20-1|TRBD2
TGCAGTGCTAGAGATCGCACGATTATAGCGGGGGCAGATACGCAGTATTTT
CSARDRTIIAGADTQYF
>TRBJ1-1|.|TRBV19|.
TGTGCCAGTACCCGAGGGTGGACTGAAGCTTTCTTT
CASTRGWTEAFF
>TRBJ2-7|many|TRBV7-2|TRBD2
TGTGCTACCGCGGGGGGGTCAACCTACGAGCAGTACTTC
CATAGGSTYEQYF
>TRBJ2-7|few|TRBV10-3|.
TGTGCCATCAGTGATACTATAGCGGAAAGCTACGAGCAGTACTTC
CAISDTIAESYEQYF
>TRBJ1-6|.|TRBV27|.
TGTGCCAGCAGTTTCTTTGTGGATCAAGGTTCACCCCTCCACTTT
CASSFFVDQGSPLHF
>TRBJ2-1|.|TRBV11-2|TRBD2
TGTGCCAGCAAGGGTAGCGGGAATGATTACAATGAGCAGTTCTTC
CASKGSGNDYNEQFF
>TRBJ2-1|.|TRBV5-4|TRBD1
TGTGCCAGCAGCCCGGGACAGGGGGCCACCAATGAGCAGTTCTTC
CASSPGQGATNEQFF
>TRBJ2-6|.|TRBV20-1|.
TGCAGTGCTAGCCTCAGGATCTCTGGGGCCAACGTCCTGACTTTC
CSASLRISGANVLTF
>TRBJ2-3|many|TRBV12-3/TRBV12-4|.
TGTGCCAGCAGCCAGCTTAGCACAGATACGCAGTATTTT
CASSQLSTDTQYF
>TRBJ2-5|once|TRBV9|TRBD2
TGTGCCAGCAGCGTGGGACTAGCGGGGACGCCGATGACCCAGTACTTC
CASSVGLAGTPMTQYF
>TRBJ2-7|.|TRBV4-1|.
TGCGCCAGCAGCCAAGTGGCCTCGGCAGGTGGCTCCTACGAGCAGTACTTC
CASSQVASAGGSYEQYF
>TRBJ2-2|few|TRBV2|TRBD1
TGTGCCAGCAGTGAACGGGACAGGGGTTATAACACCGGGGAGCTGTTTTTT
CASSERDRGYNTGELFF
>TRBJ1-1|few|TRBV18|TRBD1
TGTGCCAGCTCACCACCGACAGGGATGCACACTGAAGCTTTCTTT
CASSPPTGMHTEAFF
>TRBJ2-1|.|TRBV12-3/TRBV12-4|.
TGTGCCAGCACCCCTCTGGGGACAAACAATGAGCAGTTCTTC
CASTPLGTNNEQFF
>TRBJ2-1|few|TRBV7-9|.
TGTGCCGGCTTCAGCTCCTACAATGAGCAGTTCTTC
CAGFSSYNEQFF
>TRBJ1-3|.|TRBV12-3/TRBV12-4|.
TGTGCCAGCCCCCCCGGAGGTGGGGAGGGAAGAAACACCATATATTTT
CASPPGGGEGRNTIYF
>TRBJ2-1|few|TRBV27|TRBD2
TGTGCCAGCAGTTTTGCCGCGGCTAGCGGGTACAATGAGCAGTTCTTC
CASSFAAASGYNEQFF
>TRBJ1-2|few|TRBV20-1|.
TGCAGTGCTAGAGAGGGCCGAGGACGGATCTATGGCTACACCTTC
CSAREGRGRIYGYTF
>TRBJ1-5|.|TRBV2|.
TGTGCCAGCAGGGAGGATCATAGCAATCAGCCCCAGCATTTT
CASREDHSNQPQHF
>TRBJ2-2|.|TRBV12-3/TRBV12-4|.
TGTGCCAGTAGTATCAGGGGCAAAGTTAGTGCCGGGGAGCTGTTTTTT
CASSIRGKVSAGELFF
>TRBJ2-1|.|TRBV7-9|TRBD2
TGTGCCAACGGCCTGGCGGGGGGAAACAATGAGCAGTTCTTC
CANGLAGGNNEQFF
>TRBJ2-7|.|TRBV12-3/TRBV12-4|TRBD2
TGTGCCAGCAGTTTATCCGCGGGACTAGCGCGGAACGAGCAGTACTTC
CASSLSAGLARNEQYF
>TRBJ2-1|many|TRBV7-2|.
TGTGCCAGCAGCTTAGCCGGGGGAAATCGGAATGAGCAGTTCTTC
CASSLAGGNRNEQFF
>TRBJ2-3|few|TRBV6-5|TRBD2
TGTGCCAGCAGTCACGGACTAGCGGGGGGTCCAGATACGCAGTATTTT
CASSHGLAGGPDTQYF
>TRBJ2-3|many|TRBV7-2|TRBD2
TGTGCCAGCAGCTTAGCGCGGCGGGGGGGTGGTCCAGATACGCAGTATTTT
CASSLARRGGGPDTQYF
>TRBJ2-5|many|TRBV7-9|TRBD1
TGTGCCAGCAGCCCTCGACAGGGACAAGAGACCCAGTACTTC
CASSPRQGQETQYF
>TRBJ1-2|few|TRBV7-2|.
TGTGCCAGCAGATTCGAACCTGACAGAAACTATGGCTACACCTTC
CASRFEPDRNYGYTF
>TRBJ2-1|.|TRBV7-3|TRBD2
TGTGCCAGCAGCTTCTTAGCGGGGCTGTCCTACAATGAGCAGTTCTTC
CASSFLAGLSYNEQFF
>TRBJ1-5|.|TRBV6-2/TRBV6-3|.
TGTGCCAGCAGTTACTCGGGCAGGGGAAGCCTAGGCAATCAGCCCCAGCATTTT
CASSYSGRGSLGNQPQHF
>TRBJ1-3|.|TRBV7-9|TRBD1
TGTGCCAGCAGCTCCTCGACAGGGAGAAACACCATATATTTT
CASSSSTGRNTIYF
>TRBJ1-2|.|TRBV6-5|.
TGTGCCAGCAGTACGACCCTGGCTATTCGCGAGGGCTACACCTTC
CASSTTLAIREGYTF
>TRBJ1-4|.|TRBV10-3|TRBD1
TGTGCCATCAGCCATCGGACAGGCCCTAATGAAAAACTGTTTTTT
CAISHRTGPNEKLFF
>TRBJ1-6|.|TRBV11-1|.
TGTGCCAGCAGCTTAGGGGCAGATCTGTATTCACCCCTCCACTTT
CASSLGADLYSPLHF
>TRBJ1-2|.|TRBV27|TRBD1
TGTGCCAGCGGGACAGTACTTTATGGCTACACCTTC
CASGTVLYGYTF
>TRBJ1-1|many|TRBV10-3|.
TGTGCCATCAGTGAGCCTTCGGGAGCTTTCTTT
CAISEPSGAFF
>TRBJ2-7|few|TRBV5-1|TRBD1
TGCGCCAGCCGGGACAGCAAGTTCGAGCAGTACTTC
CASRDSKFEQYF
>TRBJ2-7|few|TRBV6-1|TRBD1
TGTGCCAGCAGTCAAAGGGCGGGCCGGGACAGGGCCTACGAGCAGTACTTC
CASSQRAGRDRAYEQYF
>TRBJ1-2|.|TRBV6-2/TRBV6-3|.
TGTGCCAGCAGTCCCCCCCGGGACCCCAACTATGGCTACACCTTC
CASSPPRDPNYGYTF
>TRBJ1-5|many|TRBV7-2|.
TGTGCCAGCAGCCCCTTCAAAAAGGGATATAGCAATCAGCCCCAGCATTTT
CASSPFKKGYSNQPQHF
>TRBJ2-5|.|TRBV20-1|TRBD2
TGCAGTGCCCGGGGACTAGCGGAAGAGACCCAGTACTTC
CSARGLAEETQYF
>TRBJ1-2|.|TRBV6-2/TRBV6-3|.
TGTGCCAGCAGTTACTCGATCGGCTACACCTTC
CASSYSIGYTF
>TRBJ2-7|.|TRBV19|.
TGTGCCAGTAGTATCGCCGGGTACGACTACGAGCAGTACTTC
CASSIAGYDYEQYF
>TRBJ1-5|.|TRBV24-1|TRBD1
TGTGCCACCAGTTCCGGGACAGGGTGGAATCAGCCCCAGCATTTT
CATSSGTGWNQPQHF